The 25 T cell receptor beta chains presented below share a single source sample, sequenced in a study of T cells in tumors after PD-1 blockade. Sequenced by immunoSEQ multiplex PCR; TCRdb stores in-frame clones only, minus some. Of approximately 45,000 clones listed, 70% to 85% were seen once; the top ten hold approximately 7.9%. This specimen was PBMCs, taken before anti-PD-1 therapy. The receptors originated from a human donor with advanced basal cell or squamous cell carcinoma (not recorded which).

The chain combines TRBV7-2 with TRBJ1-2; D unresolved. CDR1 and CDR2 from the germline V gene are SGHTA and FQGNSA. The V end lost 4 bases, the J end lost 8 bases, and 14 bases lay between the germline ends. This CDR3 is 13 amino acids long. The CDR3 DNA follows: TGTGCCAGCAGCTCAGAAGGTTACGGCGGCTACACCTTC. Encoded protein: CASSSEGYGGYTF.

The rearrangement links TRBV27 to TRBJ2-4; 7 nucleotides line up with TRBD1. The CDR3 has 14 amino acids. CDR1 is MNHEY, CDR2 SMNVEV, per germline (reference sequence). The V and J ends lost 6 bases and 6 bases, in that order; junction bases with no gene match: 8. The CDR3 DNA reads TGTGCCAGCAGGGGACAGAGAAACCGAAACATTCAGTACTTC. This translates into CASRGQRNRNIQYF.

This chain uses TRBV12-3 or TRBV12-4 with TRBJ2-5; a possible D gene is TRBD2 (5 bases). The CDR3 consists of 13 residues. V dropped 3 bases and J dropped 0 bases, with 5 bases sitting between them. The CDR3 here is CASSLGDQETQYF. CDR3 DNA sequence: TGTGCCAGCAGTTTGGGAGACCAAGAGACCCAGTACTTC.

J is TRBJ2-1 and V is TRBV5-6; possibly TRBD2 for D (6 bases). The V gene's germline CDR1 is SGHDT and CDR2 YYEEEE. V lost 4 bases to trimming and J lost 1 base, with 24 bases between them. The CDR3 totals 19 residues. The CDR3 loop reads CASSDSLRRAGESYNEQFF. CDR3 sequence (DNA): TGTGCCAGCAGCGACTCTCTTAGGCGAGCGGGTGAGTCCTACAATGAGCAGTTCTTC.

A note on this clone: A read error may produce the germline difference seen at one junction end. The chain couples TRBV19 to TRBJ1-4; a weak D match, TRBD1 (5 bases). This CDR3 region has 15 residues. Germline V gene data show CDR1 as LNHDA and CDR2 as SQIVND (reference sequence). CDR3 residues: CANSPGLEGGEKLFF. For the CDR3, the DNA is TGTGCCAATAGTCCGGGACTCGAGGGTGGTGAAAAACTGTTTTTT.

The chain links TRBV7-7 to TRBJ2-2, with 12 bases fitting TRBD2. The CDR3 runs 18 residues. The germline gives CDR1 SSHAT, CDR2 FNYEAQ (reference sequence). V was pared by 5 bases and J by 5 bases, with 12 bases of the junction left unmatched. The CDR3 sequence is CASSPSSGGVSWTGELFF. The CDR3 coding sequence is TGTGCCAGCAGCCCATCTAGCGGGGGGGTATCGTGGACCGGGGAGCTGTTTTTT.

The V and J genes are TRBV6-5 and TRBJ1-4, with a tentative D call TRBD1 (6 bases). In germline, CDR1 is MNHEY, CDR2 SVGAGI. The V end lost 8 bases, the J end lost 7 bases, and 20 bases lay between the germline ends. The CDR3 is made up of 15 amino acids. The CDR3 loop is CASHGQIRGGEKLFF. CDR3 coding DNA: TGTGCCAGCCATGGCCAGATCAGGGGAGGTGAAAAACTGTTTTTT.

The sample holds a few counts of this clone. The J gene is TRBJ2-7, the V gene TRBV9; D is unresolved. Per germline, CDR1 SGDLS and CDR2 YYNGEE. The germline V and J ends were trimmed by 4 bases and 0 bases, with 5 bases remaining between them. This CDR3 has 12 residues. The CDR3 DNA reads TGTGCCAGCAGCCCCCCCTCCTACGAGCAGTACTTC. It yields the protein CASSPPSYEQYF.

In DNA form, the CDR3 reads TGCGCCAGCAGCCAGGAACCCGGGACTAGCGGGAGGGCGCGGTACAATGAGCAGTTCTTC. As protein: CASSQEPGTSGRARYNEQFF. The chain recombines TRBV4-1 with TRBJ2-1; the match to TRBD2 covers 16 bases. CDR3 length equals 20 residues. CDR1 MGHRA and CDR2 YSYEKL come from the germline V gene. The junction had 12 bases not matched to a gene; V was cut back by 3 bases and J by 4 bases.

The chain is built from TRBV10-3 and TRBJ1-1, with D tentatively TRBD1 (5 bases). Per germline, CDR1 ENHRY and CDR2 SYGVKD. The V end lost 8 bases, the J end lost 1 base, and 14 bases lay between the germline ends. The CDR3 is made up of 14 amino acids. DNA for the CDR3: TGTGCCATCGGGGGACCAAACGGGAACACTGAAGCTTTCTTT. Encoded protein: CAIGGPNGNTEAFF.

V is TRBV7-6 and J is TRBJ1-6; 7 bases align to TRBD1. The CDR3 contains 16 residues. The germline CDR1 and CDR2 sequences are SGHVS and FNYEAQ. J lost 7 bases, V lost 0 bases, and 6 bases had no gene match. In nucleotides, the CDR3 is TGTGCCAGCAGCTTAGCTGGGACAGAGCAAAATTCACCCCTCCACTTT. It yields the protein CASSLAGTEQNSPLHF.

DNA for the CDR3: TGTGCCACCCATCGGGGGGGAGTGAGGCAGCCCCAGCATTTT. Its protein is CATHRGGVRQPQHF. V is TRBV24-1 and J is TRBJ1-5, with D perhaps matching TRBD1 (5 bases). The CDR3 extends over 14 amino acids. CDR1 is KGHDR, CDR2 SFDVKD, per germline. The V gene lost 9 bases and the J gene lost 7 bases, with 18 bases spanning the gap.

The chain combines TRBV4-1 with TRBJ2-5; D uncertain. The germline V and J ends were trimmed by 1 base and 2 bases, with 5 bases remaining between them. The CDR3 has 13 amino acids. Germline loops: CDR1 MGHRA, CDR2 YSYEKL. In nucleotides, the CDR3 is TGCGCCAGCAGCCAAGTATTACAAGAGACCCAGTACTTC. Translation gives CASSQVLQETQYF.

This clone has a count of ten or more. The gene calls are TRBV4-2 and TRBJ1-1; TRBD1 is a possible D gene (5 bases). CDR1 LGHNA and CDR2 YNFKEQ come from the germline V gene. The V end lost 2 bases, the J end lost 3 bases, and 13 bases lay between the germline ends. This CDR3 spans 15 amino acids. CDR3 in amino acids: CASSQRGGEDTEAFF. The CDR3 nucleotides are TGTGCCAGCAGCCAACGGGGGGGAGAGGACACTGAAGCTTTCTTT.

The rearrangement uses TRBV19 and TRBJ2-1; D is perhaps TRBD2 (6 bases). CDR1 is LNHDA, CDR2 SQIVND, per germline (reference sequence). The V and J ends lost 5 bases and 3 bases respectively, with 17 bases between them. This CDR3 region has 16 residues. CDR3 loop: CASSGLAEINYNEQFF. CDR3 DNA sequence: TGTGCCAGTAGTGGATTAGCGGAGATCAACTACAATGAGCAGTTCTTC.

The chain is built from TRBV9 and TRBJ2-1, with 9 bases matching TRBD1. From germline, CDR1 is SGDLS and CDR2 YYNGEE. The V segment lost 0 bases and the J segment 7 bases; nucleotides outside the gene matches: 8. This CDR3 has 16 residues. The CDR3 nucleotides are TGTGCCAGCAGCGTAGGGACAGGGGCTTTGGGAAATGAGCAGTTCTTC. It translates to CASSVGTGALGNEQFF.

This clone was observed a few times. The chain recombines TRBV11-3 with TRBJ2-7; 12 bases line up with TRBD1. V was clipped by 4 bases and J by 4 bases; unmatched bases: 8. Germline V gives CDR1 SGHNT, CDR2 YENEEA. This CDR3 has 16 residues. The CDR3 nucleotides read TGTGCCAGCAGCTCCCGGGACAGGGGGCGCGGGTACGAGCAGTACTTC. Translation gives CASSSRDRGRGYEQYF. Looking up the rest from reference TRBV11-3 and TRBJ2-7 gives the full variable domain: EAGVVQSPRYKIIEKKQPVAFWCNPISGHNTLYWYLQNLGQGPELLIRYENEEAVDDSQLPKDRFSAERLKGVDSTLKIQPAELGDSAVYLCASSSRDRGRGYEQYFGPGTRLTVT.

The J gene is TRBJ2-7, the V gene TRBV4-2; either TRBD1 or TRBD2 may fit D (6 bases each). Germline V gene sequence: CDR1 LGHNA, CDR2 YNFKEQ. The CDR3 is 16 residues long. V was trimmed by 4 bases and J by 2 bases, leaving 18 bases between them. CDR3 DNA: TGTGCCAGCAGCCTTAACTCGGGGGCCCTCACCTACGAGCAGTACTTC. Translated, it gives CASSLNSGALTYEQYF.

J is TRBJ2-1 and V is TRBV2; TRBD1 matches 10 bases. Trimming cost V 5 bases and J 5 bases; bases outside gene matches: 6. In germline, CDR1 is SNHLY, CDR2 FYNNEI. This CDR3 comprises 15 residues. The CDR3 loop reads CASSNRDRGNNEQFF. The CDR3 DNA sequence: TGTGCCAGCAGTAACCGGGACAGGGGTAACAATGAGCAGTTCTTC.

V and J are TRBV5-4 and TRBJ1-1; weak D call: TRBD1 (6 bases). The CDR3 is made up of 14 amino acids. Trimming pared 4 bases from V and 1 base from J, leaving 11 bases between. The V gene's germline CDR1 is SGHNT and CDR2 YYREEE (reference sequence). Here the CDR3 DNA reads TGTGCCAGCAGCGTCCCGACAGGGAACACTGAAGCTTTCTTT. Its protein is CASSVPTGNTEAFF.

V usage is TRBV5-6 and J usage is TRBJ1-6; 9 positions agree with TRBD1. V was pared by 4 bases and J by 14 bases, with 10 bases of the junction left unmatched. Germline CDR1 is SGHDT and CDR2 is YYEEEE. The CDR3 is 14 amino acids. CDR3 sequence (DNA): TGTGCCAGCAGCATCGGACAGGGGATGACATCCCTCCACTTT. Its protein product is CASSIGQGMTSLHF.

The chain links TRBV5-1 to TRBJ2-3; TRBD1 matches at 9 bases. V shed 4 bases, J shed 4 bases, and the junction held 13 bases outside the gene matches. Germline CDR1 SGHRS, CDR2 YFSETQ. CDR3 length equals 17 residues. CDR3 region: CASSPAAGDRGSDTQYF. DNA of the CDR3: TGCGCCAGCAGCCCCGCAGCAGGAGACAGGGGGTCAGATACGCAGTATTTT.

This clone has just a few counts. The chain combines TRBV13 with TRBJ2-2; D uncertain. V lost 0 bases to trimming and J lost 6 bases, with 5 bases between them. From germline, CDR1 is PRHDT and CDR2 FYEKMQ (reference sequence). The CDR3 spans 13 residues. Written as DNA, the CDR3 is TGTGCCAGCAGCTTAGGCTTGGCCGGGGAGCTGTTTTTT. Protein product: CASSLGLAGELFF.

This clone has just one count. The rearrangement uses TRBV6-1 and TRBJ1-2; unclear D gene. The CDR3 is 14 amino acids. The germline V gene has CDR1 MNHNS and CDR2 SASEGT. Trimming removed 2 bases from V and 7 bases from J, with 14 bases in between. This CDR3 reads CASSEMTVRSGYTF. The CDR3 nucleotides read TGTGCCAGCAGTGAAATGACCGTTCGGAGTGGCTACACCTTC.

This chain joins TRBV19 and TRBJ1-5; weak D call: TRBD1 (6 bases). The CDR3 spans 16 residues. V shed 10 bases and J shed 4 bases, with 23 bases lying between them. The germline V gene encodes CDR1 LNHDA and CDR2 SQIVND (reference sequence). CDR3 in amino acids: CATGNREGGFNQPQHF. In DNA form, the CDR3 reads TGTGCCACCGGGAACAGGGAGGGAGGGTTTAATCAGCCCCAGCATTTT.